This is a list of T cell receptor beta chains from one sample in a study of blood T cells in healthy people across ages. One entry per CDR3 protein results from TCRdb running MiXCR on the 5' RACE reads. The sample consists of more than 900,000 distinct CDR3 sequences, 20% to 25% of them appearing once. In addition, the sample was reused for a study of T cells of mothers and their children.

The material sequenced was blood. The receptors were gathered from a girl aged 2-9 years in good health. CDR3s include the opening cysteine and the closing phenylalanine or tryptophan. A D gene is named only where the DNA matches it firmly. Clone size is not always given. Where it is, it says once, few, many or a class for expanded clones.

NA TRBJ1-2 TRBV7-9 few TGTGCCAGCAGCGTCGGGATCCAGAGCAGCGACACCTTC CASSVGIQSSDTF
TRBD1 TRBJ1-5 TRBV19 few TGTGCCAGTAGTATGACAGGGGTGGGCAATCAGCCCCAGCATTTT CASSMTGVGNQPQHF
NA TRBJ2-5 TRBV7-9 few TGTGCCAGCAGCTCATACCAAAACAGGGTTGGGACCCAGTACTTC CASSSYQNRVGTQYF
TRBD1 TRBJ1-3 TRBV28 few TGTGCCAGCAGCTTGGGACAGGTGGGCGGAAACACCATATATTTT CASSLGQVGGNTIYF
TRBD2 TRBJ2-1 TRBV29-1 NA TGCAGCGTTGACGGCCGTAGCGGGTTCGACAATGAGCAGTTCTTC CSVDGRSGFDNEQFF
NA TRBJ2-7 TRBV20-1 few TGCAGTGCTAGTCAGGAGAAAAAGGGACACTACGAGCAGTACTTC CSASQEKKGHYEQYF
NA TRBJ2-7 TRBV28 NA TGTGCCAGCAGTTTCCGACTTTCTCGGCGCCTATCAACTATTAGCTCCTACGAGCAGTACTTC CASSFRLSRRLSTISSYEQYF
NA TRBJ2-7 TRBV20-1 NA TGCAGTGGACAGCCGGATGGCTACGAGCAGTACTTC CSGQPDGYEQYF
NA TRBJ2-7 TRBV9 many TGTGCCAGCAGCGGACGGGACTCCTACGAGCAGTACTTC CASSGRDSYEQYF
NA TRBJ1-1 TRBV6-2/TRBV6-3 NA TGTGCCAGCAGTTACTCGGTCGGGAATGAAGCTTTCTTT CASSYSVGNEAFF
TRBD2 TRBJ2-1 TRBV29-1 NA TGCAGCGCCCCGGGACTAAACTACAATGAGCAGTTCTTC CSAPGLNYNEQFF
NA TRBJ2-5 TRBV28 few TGTGCCAGCAGCCCGTTCCAGGGTTGGGAGACCCAGTACTTC CASSPFQGWETQYF
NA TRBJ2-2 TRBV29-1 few TGCAGCGTTGCGCGTGACGCCCTGACCGGGGAGCTGTTTTTT CSVARDALTGELFF
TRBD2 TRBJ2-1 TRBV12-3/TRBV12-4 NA TGTGCCAGCAGTTACGGGACTAGCGCGTACAATGAGCAGTTCTTC CASSYGTSAYNEQFF
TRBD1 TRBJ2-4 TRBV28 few TGTGCCAGCGGGACAGCCGACACTATAGCCAAAAACATTCAGTACTTC CASGTADTIAKNIQYF
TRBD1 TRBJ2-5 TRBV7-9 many TGTGCCAGCAGCTTGGCCCCCAGGGGGCAAGAGACCCAGTACTTC CASSLAPRGQETQYF
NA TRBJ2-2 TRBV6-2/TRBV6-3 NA TGTGCCAGCATGATTGGCACCGGGGAGCTGTTTTTT CASMIGTGELFF
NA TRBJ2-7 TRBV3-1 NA TGTGCCAGCAGCCCCTCGGAGGGGGCATCCGAGCAGTACTTC CASSPSEGASEQYF
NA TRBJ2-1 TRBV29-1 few TGCAGCGCCGGCCACTACAATGAGCAGTTCTTC CSAGHYNEQFF
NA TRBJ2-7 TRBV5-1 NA TGCGCCAGCAGCTTGGGGGGAGTTCTGTACGAGCAGTACTTC CASSLGGVLYEQYF
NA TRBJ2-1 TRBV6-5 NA TGTGCCAGCAGTTACTCACTAGCCAGGGGCAATGAGCAGTTCTTC CASSYSLARGNEQFF
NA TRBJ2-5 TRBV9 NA TGTGCCAGCGGGGGGGCGGGGAGCCAAGAGACCCAGTACTTC CASGGAGSQETQYF
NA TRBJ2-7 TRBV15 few TGTGCCACCAGCAGAAGGGTGCCTCCTTACGAGCAGTACTTC CATSRRVPPYEQYF
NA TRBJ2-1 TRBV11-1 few TGTGCCAGCAGCTTGCTAAACCCAGGGAGCGATGAGCAGTTCTTC CASSLLNPGSDEQFF
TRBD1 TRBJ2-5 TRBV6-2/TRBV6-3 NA TGCGCCAGCAGTGGTGTCGCTGGGACAGGGCAAGAGACCCAGTACTTC CASSGVAGTGQETQYF
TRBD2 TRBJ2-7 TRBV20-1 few TGCAGTGCTAGAGGGGGACTAGCGGACACCTACGAGCAGTACTTC CSARGGLADTYEQYF
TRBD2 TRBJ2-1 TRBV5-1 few TGCGCCAGCAGCTTGGAGATACTAGCGGGAGGCTACAATGAGCAGTTCTTC CASSLEILAGGYNEQFF